This T cell receptor (beta chain) was captured by sequencing in a study of blood T cell repertoires in COVID-19. Between the trimmed V and J ends, which lost 3 bases and 5 bases, there was a span of 6 bases. Germline V gene lookup returns CDR1 DFQATT and CDR2 SNEGSKA (reference sequence). This CDR3 region has 11 residues. Original analysis: Amplification from reference gene primers served as the basis for estimated nucleated cell counts. The method was immunoSEQ multiplex PCR; TCRdb's version includes in-frame clones alone and lacks a portion of them. V and J calls and clone size follow that table, whereas D and trimming were derived from the DNA. The sample carries 200,000 or so clones, nearly 90% recorded once. Cohorts were assigned according to the clinical history that participants reported. Two consecutive negative NP/OP PCR tests, clearance, or resolved symptoms defined Cohort 3 recovery.

The sequence was obtained from a man in his thirties or forties who had recovered from COVID-19. The rearrangement links TRBV20-1 to TRBJ2-3, with unresolved D. The sample comprised PBMCs or T cells enriched from blood (not recorded which). The CDR3 coding sequence is TGCAGTGCTAGTCTCCTAGATACGCAGTATTTT. Its translation is CSASLLDTQYF.